The 27 T cell receptor beta chains below come from one sample, sequenced in a study of beta chain features in type 1 diabetes. No antigens are known for them. Regarding the study as a whole: Within each of all four CD4+ subsets, Type 1 diabetes patients had TCRB CDR3s that were moderately but significantly shorter.

Expressed TCRB transcripts were sequenced because the entire RNA isolate underwent reverse transcription. Measured with immunoSEQ multiplex PCR; TCRdb has only the in-frame clones, and not every one. The sample has a few hundred thousand clones; roughly a tenth are singletons. Sequences were obtained from central memory CD4+ T cells from blood. The receptor set was obtained from a man younger than 45 with type 1 diabetes.

This chain joins TRBV5-1 and TRBJ1-2; 8 positions agree with TRBD1. V lost 0 bases, J lost 8 bases, and 9 bases stayed unmatched. This CDR3 comprises 15 residues. The germline V gene has CDR1 SGHRS and CDR2 YFSETQ. DNA of the CDR3: TGCGCCAGCAGCTTGGGTAGGACAGGGCTGGGCGGCTACACCTTC. Amino acid sequence: CASSLGRTGLGGYTF.

In its sample, this clone was seen a few times. J is TRBJ2-5 and V is TRBV27; D may be TRBD1 (7 bases). The J call may be incorrect, as the DNA end agrees better with TRBJ2-7. The germline V gene has CDR1 MNHEY and CDR2 SMNVEV (reference sequence). The CDR3 covers 16 residues. The CDR3 protein is CASSLRTGLSSYEQYF. The CDR3 DNA follows: TGTGCCAGCAGTTTACGGACAGGACTAAGCTCCTACGAGCAGTACTTC.

This clone was picked up a small number of times. This rearrangement joins TRBV11-2 to TRBJ2-3; D uncertain. The CDR3 loop spans 12 amino acids. Germline CDR1 and CDR2: SGHAT and FQNNGV. With 4 bases removed from V and 0 bases from J, the gap between germline ends came to 2 bases. The CDR3 loop is CASSSSTDTQYF. CDR3 nucleotide sequence: TGTGCCAGCAGCTCCAGCACAGATACGCAGTATTTT.

V gene TRBV5-5 combines with J gene TRBJ2-1, with 8 positions matching TRBD1. J lost 2 bases, V lost 3 bases, and 13 bases had no gene match. Germline V gene lookup returns CDR1 SGHKS and CDR2 YYEKEE (reference sequence). The CDR3 is 18 amino acids. CDR3 amino acids: CASSSSGGAYGAYNEQFF. In DNA, the CDR3 is TGTGCCAGCAGCTCATCAGGGGGCGCATACGGAGCCTACAATGAGCAGTTCTTC.

The chain is built from TRBV7-6 and TRBJ2-7; TRBD1 matches at 8 bases. V lost 5 bases and J lost 3; bases outside the gene matches: 9. Germline assignment: CDR1 SGHVS and CDR2 FNYEAQ. The CDR3 contains 15 residues. The CDR3 coding sequence is TGTGCCAGCAGCCTCAGGGCAGGGGGCGACTACGAGCAGTACTTC. This gives the protein CASSLRAGGDYEQYF.

In its sample, this clone was seen a few times. The V call is TRBV5-1, the J call TRBJ2-5; the D is unclear. Germline assignment: CDR1 SGHRS and CDR2 YFSETQ. This CDR3 has 13 amino acids. V was cut by 0 bases and J by 4 bases, with 7 bases left in between. CDR3 amino acids: CASSLVYRETQYF. The CDR3 DNA follows: TGCGCCAGCAGCTTGGTTTATAGAGAGACCCAGTACTTC.

This chain joins TRBV5-1 and TRBJ1-1; the D is unclear. Germline V CDR1 and CDR2: SGHRS, YFSETQ. V shed 2 bases and J shed 5 bases, with 10 bases lying between them. CDR3 length equals 13 residues. The CDR3 region has the DNA TGCGCCAGCAGCTTACATGAGGGTACTGAAGCTTTCTTT. It encodes CASSLHEGTEAFF.

This clone was counted ten times or more. V and J are TRBV10-3 and TRBJ1-5; maybe TRBD1 (5 bases). The V end lost 2 bases, the J end lost 7 bases, and 15 bases lay between the germline ends. The CDR3 is 15 residues long. CDR1 is ENHRY, CDR2 SYGVKD, per germline. CDR3 sequence (DNA): TGTGCCATCAGTGAGGCGGGACCGCAAGGCCAGCCCCAGCATTTT. It specifies CAISEAGPQGQPQHF.

The chain carries TRBV9 and TRBJ2-7, with 10 bases fitting TRBD2. The CDR3 consists of 16 residues. Looked up from germline, CDR1 is SGDLS and CDR2 is YYNGEE. The V gene end was trimmed by 5 bases and the J gene end by 3 bases; junction bases not matched to a gene: 11. DNA of the CDR3: TGTGCCAGCAGACTGACTAGCGGGCCATTGGACTACGAGCAGTACTTC. It encodes CASRLTSGPLDYEQYF.

This clone appeared many times. An end of the junction differs from the germline gene, which may be a read error. V is TRBV28 and J is TRBJ2-7; perhaps TRBD1 as D (6 bases). There are 11 residues in the CDR3. Germline values: CDR1 MDHEN, CDR2 SYDVKM. The CDR3 is CASSGPTGYSF. The CDR3 nucleotides read TGTGCCAGCAGTGGTCCGACAGGTTACTCCTTC.

The chain links TRBV13 to TRBJ2-2; D possibly corresponds to TRBD1 (5 bases). This CDR3 contains 16 residues. The germline gives CDR1 PRHDT, CDR2 FYEKMQ (reference sequence). Trimming cost V 5 bases and J 0 bases, with 13 bases left between them. The DNA of the CDR3 is TGTGCCAGCAGCCCACGCGACAGACCGAACACCGGGGAGCTGTTTTTT. As protein: CASSPRDRPNTGELFF.

This clone was found a few times. This sample includes further DNA sequences coding for the same CDR3. The rearrangement joins TRBV7-2 to TRBJ2-5; a weak D match, TRBD2 (6 bases). CDR1 and CDR2 from the germline V gene are SGHTA and FQGNSA. This CDR3 is built from 12 residues. Trimming stripped 3 bases from V and 5 bases from J, with 7 bases between. CDR3 nucleotide sequence: TGTGCCAGCAGCTTCCGGGGGGAGACCCAGTACTTC. Translated: CASSFRGETQYF.

The chain is built from TRBV5-1 and TRBJ2-6; D remains ambiguous. Germline V CDR1 and CDR2: SGHRS, YFSETQ. Trimming removed 4 bases at V and 0 bases at J, with 17 bases between. CDR3 length equals 18 residues. Here the CDR3 reads CASSARSSGPSGANVLTF. CDR3 in DNA: TGCGCCAGCAGCGCCCGATCGTCCGGACCCTCTGGGGCCAACGTCCTGACTTTC.

The chain links TRBV28 to TRBJ2-5, with D tentatively TRBD1 (6 bases). The V end was cut by 9 bases, the J end by 4 bases, with 15 bases between. Germline V CDR1 and CDR2: MDHEN, SYDVKM. The CDR3 sequence is 13 residues long. CDR3 sequence (DNA): TGTGCCAGTATCTCCTACAGGGTAGAGACCCAGTACTTC. It yields the protein CASISYRVETQYF. Variable domain in full (rest from reference TRBV28 and TRBJ2-5): DVKVTQSSRYLVKRTGEKVFLECVQDMDHENMFWYRQDPGLGLRLIYFSYDVKMKEKGDIPEGYSVSREKKERFSLILESASTNQTSMYLCASISYRVETQYFGPGTRLLVL.

In this sample, this clone turned up a few times. The chain recombines TRBV19 with TRBJ2-7, with D possibly TRBD1 on 5 matching bases. Germline loops: CDR1 LNHDA, CDR2 SQIVND (reference sequence). The CDR3 has 13 residues. V lost 6 bases to trimming and J lost 0 bases, with 9 bases between them. The CDR3 region is CASRITGSYEQYF. The CDR3 DNA reads as TGTGCCAGTAGAATCACAGGCTCCTACGAGCAGTACTTC.

This clone appeared a few times. Other DNA sequences in this specimen translate into the identical CDR3. This chain uses TRBV7-9 with TRBJ2-1; TRBD1 might be the D (6 bases). The CDR3 runs 15 residues. With 5 bases removed from V and 2 bases from J, the gap between germline ends came to 13 bases. Germline values: CDR1 SEHNR, CDR2 FQNEAQ (reference sequence). DNA of the CDR3: TGTGCCAGCAGCCTAGGAGCAGGGGCCTACAATGAGCAGTTCTTC. This sequence encodes CASSLGAGAYNEQFF.

The genes are TRBV29-1 and TRBJ1-2; 9 nucleotides match TRBD1. CDR3 length: 16 amino acids. From germline, CDR1 is SQVTM and CDR2 ANQGSEA. The J segment lost 4 bases and the V segment lost 1 base, leaving 10 bases of the junction unmatched. The CDR3 DNA reads as TGCAGCGTTGAAGGGGAGGCCGGGACAGGGCCCTATGGCTACACCTTC. Amino acid sequence: CSVEGEAGTGPYGYTF.

This chain links TRBV10-2 with TRBJ2-7; TRBD1 matches 9 bases. Germline loops: CDR1 WSHSY, CDR2 SAAADI. The CDR3 has 13 amino acids. V shed 10 bases, J shed 4 bases, and the junction held 8 bases outside the gene matches. The CDR3 loop is CATMGQGGYEQYF. The CDR3 DNA follows: TGCGCCACTATGGGACAGGGTGGTTACGAGCAGTACTTC.

The V gene is TRBV30, the J gene TRBJ2-5; 7 bases fit TRBD1. Germline lookup yields CDR1 GTSNPN and CDR2 SVGIG (reference sequence). This CDR3 has 13 residues. Trimming cost V 1 base and J 7 bases; bases outside gene matches: 6. This CDR3 reads CAWSGDSMVTQYF. For the CDR3, the DNA is TGTGCCTGGAGTGGGGACAGTATGGTGACCCAGTACTTC.

This clone was observed a few times. This sequence joins TRBV7-9 and TRBJ1-1; TRBD1 might be the D (6 bases). CDR1 SEHNR and CDR2 FQNEAQ come from the germline V gene (reference sequence). Trimming shortened V by 1 base and J by 0 bases, and 15 bases separated the two germline ends. The CDR3 runs to 17 residues. The CDR3 loop is CASSLGQVKVMNTEAFF. In DNA form, the CDR3 reads TGTGCCAGCAGCTTAGGACAGGTCAAAGTGATGAACACTGAAGCTTTCTTT. Based on the CDR3 plus reference TRBV7-9 and TRBJ1-1, the full variable domain is DTGVSQNPRHKITKRGQNVTFRCDPISEHNRLYWYRQTLGQGPEFLTYFQNEAQLEKSRLLSDRFSAERPKGSFSTLEIQRTEQGDSAMYLCASSLGQVKVMNTEAFFGQGTRLTVV.

This clone was counted only a few times. The chain employs TRBV7-2 and TRBJ1-1; D perhaps matches TRBD1 (6 bases). The CDR3 runs to 16 residues. Germline CDR1 is SGHTA and CDR2 is FQGNSA. V was shortened by 1 base and J by 4 bases, with 16 bases between the two germline ends. CDR3 bases: TGTGCCAGCAGCTTAGGGGTCCAGGGGTGGAGCACTGAAGCTTTCTTT. Translating gives CASSLGVQGWSTEAFF.

This clone was seen a handful of times. The V and J genes are TRBV5-1 and TRBJ2-7, with D tentatively TRBD2 (6 bases). The CDR3 extends over 15 amino acids. The V and J ends lost 4 bases and 3 bases respectively, with 17 bases between them. Per germline, CDR1 SGHRS and CDR2 YFSETQ. CDR3 residues: CASSPGSGRGYEQYF. The CDR3 nucleotides are TGCGCCAGCAGCCCCGGATCCGGGCGGGGCTACGAGCAGTACTTC.

The CDR3 region is CASSFTEADTQYF. For the CDR3, the DNA is TGTGCCAGCAGCTTCACGGAGGCAGATACGCAGTATTTT. V is TRBV2 and J is TRBJ2-3, with D possibly being TRBD2 (5 bases). Trimming stripped 6 bases from V and 4 bases from J, with 11 bases between. The CDR3 loop spans 13 amino acids. Germline V gene lookup returns CDR1 SNHLY and CDR2 FYNNEI. Complete variable domain (other parts from reference TRBV2 and TRBJ2-3): EPEVTQTPSHQVTQMGQEVILRCVPISNHLYFYWYRQILGQKVEFLVSFYNNEISEKSEIFDDQFSVERPDGSNFTLKIRSTKLEDSAMYFCASSFTEADTQYFGPGTRLTVL.

This clone was found a few times. V usage is TRBV19 and J usage is TRBJ1-5, with a weak D call TRBD1 (5 bases). The germline CDR1 and CDR2 sequences are LNHDA and SQIVND (reference sequence). Trimming pared 3 bases from V and 3 bases from J, leaving 9 bases between. The CDR3 contains 14 residues. CDR3 amino acids: CASSMAGVNQPQHF. CDR3 in DNA: TGTGCCAGTAGTATGGCGGGGGTCAATCAGCCCCAGCATTTT.

The J gene is TRBJ1-4, the V gene TRBV28, with D perhaps TRBD1 (5 bases). The germline V gene has CDR1 MDHEN and CDR2 SYDVKM. V was pared by 7 bases and J by 7 bases, with 7 bases between. The CDR3 consists of 11 residues. Here the CDR3 reads CASNGGEKLFF. DNA of the CDR3: TGTGCCAGCAATGGGGGTGAAAAACTGTTTTTT.

This clone has more than one count but fewer than ten. The rearrangement links TRBV28 to TRBJ2-5, with TRBD1 as a possible D gene (7 bases). The CDR3 spans 16 residues. Germline lookup yields CDR1 MDHEN and CDR2 SYDVKM. V was trimmed by 2 bases and J by 5 bases, leaving 18 bases between them. The CDR3 here is CASSLVSGGGWETQYF. The CDR3, as DNA: TGTGCCAGCAGTTTAGTATCAGGAGGGGGCTGGGAGACCCAGTACTTC.

This clone has a count of ten or more. The chain carries TRBV7-9 and TRBJ1-5; D is undetermined. V lost 1 base and J lost 0, with 7 bases in between. This CDR3 is 15 amino acids long. Germline V lookup: CDR1 SEHNR, CDR2 FQNEAQ (reference sequence). CDR3 coding DNA: TGTGCCAGCAGCTTAGAGGGTTATAGCAATCAGCCCCAGCATTTT. Its protein is CASSLEGYSNQPQHF.